This is a list of T cell receptor beta chains from one sample in a study of early T cells in non-severe SARS-CoV-2 infection. One entry per CDR3 protein results from TCRdb running MiXCR on the 5' RACE reads. This sample carries roughly 81,000 distinct CDR3 sequences, around 5.6% of them seen once, and the ten largest clones take just under 8%. Source material: whole blood. The receptor set was obtained from an adult who was a healthcare worker with PCR-confirmed SARS-CoV-2 infection or an uninfected control (not recorded which). Both conserved end residues are part of each CDR3. A D gene is named only where the DNA matches it firmly. Expanded clones get a size class; other rows say once, few or many, or leave the size out.

>TRBV19|TRBD1|TRBJ1-2|18|many
TGTGCCAGCACGAATTACCGGACAGGGGCCACTGTAAACTATGGCTACACCTTC
CASTNYRTGATVNYGYTF
>TRBV24-1|-|TRBJ1-1|14|many
TGTGCCACCAGTGACCCATCACGGACGGATGAAGCTTTCTTT
CATSDPSRTDEAFF
>TRBV7-9|-|TRBJ2-2|14|many
TGTGCCAGCACTTACAGGTCGAACACCGGGGAGCTGTTTTTT
CASTYRSNTGELFF
>TRBV14|-|TRBJ1-6|15|-
TGTGCCAGCAGGGGTACGGGACATTATAATTCACCCCTCCACTTT
CASRGTGHYNSPLHF
>TRBV7-8|-|TRBJ2-2|16|many
TGTGCCAGCAGCTTACCCCCGAGGCGAGAGGGCGGGGAGCTGTTTTTT
CASSLPPRREGGELFF
>TRBV10-2|TRBD1|TRBJ1-2|14|many
TGCGCCAGCATTGGGACAGGGGCGGTCTATGGCTACACCTTC
CASIGTGAVYGYTF
>TRBV5-1|TRBD1|TRBJ2-1|14|many
TGCGCCAGCAGCAGGACAGGGGCGGCCAATGAGCAGTTCTTC
CASSRTGAANEQFF
>TRBV6-1|-|TRBJ2-7|13|many
TGTGCCAGCAGTGAAGTAGGCCGCTACGAGCAGTACTTC
CASSEVGRYEQYF
>TRBV6-5|TRBD1|TRBJ2-1|13|many
TGTGCCAGCAGAGGGGGCATCTACAATGAGCAGTTCTTC
CASRGGIYNEQFF
>TRBV7-8|-|TRBJ1-5|16|few
TGTGCCAGCAGCCCCCAAAATGCGGGGATAGAACAGCCCCAGCATTTT
CASSPQNAGIEQPQHF
>TRBV4-2|TRBD2|TRBJ2-2|16|-
TGTGCCAGCAGCGCACGGGAGGGACAATTTACCGGGGAGCTGTTTTTT
CASSAREGQFTGELFF
>TRBV27|-|TRBJ2-7|14|many
TGTGCCAGCAGCCCGGGACTGTCTAAATACGAGCAGTACTTC
CASSPGLSKYEQYF
>TRBV6-5|-|TRBJ1-5|15|many
TGTGCCAGCAGTTACTCGGGACATTCTAATCAGCCCCAGCATTTT
CASSYSGHSNQPQHF
>TRBV11-3|TRBD1|TRBJ2-1|15|-
TGTGCCAGCAGCTTAGGGGGGACAGGGTCCCATGAGCAGTTCTTC
CASSLGGTGSHEQFF
>TRBV27|-|TRBJ1-5|16|many
TGTGCCAGCAGGACCGGACCCTTCGGCAGCAATCAGCCCCAGCATTTT
CASRTGPFGSNQPQHF
>TRBV20-1|-|TRBJ2-1|14|few
TGCAGTGTTTTGGGGGGCAGGGACGACAATGAGCAGTTCTTC
CSVLGGRDDNEQFF
>TRBV12-5|-|TRBJ1-5|13|many
TGTGCTAGTGGTTCACAGGGTAGTCAGCCCCAGCATTTT
CASGSQGSQPQHF
>TRBV6-5|TRBD1|TRBJ1-6|15|many
TGTGCCAGCAGCCTCCTGCGACAGGGAGGATCACCCCTCCACTTT
CASSLLRQGGSPLHF
>TRBV6-5|-|TRBJ2-3|13|many
TGTGCCAGCAGTTACACTACCACAGATACGCAGTATTTT
CASSYTTTDTQYF
>TRBV5-1|TRBD1|TRBJ1-2|14|many
TGCGCCAGCAGCCCTGACGGGACAGCCTATGGCTACACCTTC
CASSPDGTAYGYTF